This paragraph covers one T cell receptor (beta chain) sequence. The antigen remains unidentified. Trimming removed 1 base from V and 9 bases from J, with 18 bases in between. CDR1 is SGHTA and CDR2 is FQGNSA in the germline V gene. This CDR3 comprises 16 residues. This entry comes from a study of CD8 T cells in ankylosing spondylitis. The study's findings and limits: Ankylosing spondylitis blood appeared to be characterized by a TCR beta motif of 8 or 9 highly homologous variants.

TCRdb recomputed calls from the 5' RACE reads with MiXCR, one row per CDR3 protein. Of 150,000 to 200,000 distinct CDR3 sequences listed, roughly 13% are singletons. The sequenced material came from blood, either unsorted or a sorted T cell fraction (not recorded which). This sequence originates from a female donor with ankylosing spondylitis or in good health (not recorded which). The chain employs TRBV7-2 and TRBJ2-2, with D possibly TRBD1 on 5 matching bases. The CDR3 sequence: CASSLVVYRTPRELFF. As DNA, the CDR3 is TGTGCCAGCAGCTTAGTCGTTTATCGGACACCGAGGGAGCTGTTTTTT.